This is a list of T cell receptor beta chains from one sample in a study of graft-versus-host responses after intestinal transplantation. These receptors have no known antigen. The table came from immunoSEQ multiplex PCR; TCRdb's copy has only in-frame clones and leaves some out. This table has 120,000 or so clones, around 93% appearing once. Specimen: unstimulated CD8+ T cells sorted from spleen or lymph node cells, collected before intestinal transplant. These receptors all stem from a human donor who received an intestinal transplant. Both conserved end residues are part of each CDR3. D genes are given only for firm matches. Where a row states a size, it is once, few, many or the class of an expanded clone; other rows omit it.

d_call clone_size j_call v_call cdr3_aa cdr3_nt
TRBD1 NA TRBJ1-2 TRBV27 CASSFSIKGGAGYGYTF TGTGCCAGCAGTTTCTCCATAAAAGGGGGCGCGGGGTATGGCTACACCTTC
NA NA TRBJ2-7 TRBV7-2 CASSSAGWEQYF TGTGCCAGCAGCTCGGCAGGCTGGGAGCAGTACTTC
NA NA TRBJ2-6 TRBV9 CASGGGPGANVLTF TGTGCCAGCGGCGGCGGCCCTGGGGCCAACGTCCTGACTTTC
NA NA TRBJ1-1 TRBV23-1 CASSQSDRNTEAFF TGCGCCAGCAGTCAATCCGACAGGAACACTGAAGCTTTCTTT
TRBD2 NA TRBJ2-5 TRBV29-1 CSVDFSASGRAMDTETQYF TGCAGCGTTGATTTTTCGGCTAGCGGGAGGGCCATGGACACAGAGACCCAGTACTTC
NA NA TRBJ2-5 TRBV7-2 CASGLRGPKETQYF TGTGCCAGCGGCCTCAGGGGTCCTAAGGAGACCCAGTACTTC
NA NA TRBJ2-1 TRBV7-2 CASSANSGGWVDEQFF TGTGCCAGCAGCGCGAATTCTGGCGGTTGGGTCGATGAGCAGTTCTTC
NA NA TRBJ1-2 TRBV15 CATSSSRRSNYGYTF TGTGCCACCAGCTCAAGCCGGCGATCTAACTATGGCTACACCTTC
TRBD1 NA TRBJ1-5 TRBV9 CASSEDRGSNQPQHF TGTGCCAGCAGCGAAGACAGGGGTAGCAATCAGCCCCAGCATTTT
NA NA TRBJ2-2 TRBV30 CAWSVWGPGELFF TGTGCCTGGAGTGTTTGGGGCCCCGGGGAGCTGTTTTTT
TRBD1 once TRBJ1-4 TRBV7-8 CASSLAPQGGKEKLFF TGTGCCAGCAGCTTAGCCCCGCAGGGGGGGAAGGAAAAACTGTTTTTT
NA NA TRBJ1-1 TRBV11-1 CASSLVGSNTEAFF TGTGCCAGCAGCTTAGTAGGGAGTAACACTGAAGCTTTCTTT
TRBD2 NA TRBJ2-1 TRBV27 CASSQREHNEQFF TGTGCCAGCAGCCAGCGGGAGCACAATGAGCAGTTCTTC
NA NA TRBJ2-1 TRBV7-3 CASSLIAGPLNEQFF TGTGCCAGCAGCTTAATTGCGGGACCTTTGAATGAGCAGTTCTTC
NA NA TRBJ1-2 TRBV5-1 CASSWFPDLYGYTF TGCGCCAGCAGCTGGTTTCCCGATCTCTATGGCTACACCTTC
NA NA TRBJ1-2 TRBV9 CASSVKVGPNYGYTF TGTGCCAGCAGCGTAAAAGTTGGGCCGAACTATGGCTACACCTTC
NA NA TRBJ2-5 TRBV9 CASSTSRANIRETQYF TGTGCCAGCAGCACCAGTAGAGCGAATATTAGGGAGACCCAGTACTTC
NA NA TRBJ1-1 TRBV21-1 CASSTQTGMNTEAFF TGTGCCAGCAGCACACAGACAGGCATGAACACTGAAGCTTTCTTT
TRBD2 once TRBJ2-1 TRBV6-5 CASSLRLAGLENEQFF TGTGCCAGCAGTTTACGACTAGCGGGATTGGAAAATGAGCAGTTCTTC
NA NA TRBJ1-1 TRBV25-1 CASSDGTPTEAFF TGTGCCAGCAGTGACGGGACACCCACTGAAGCTTTCTTT
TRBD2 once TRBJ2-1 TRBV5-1 CASSSILAGEGNEQFF TGCGCCAGCAGTTCTATTCTAGCGGGAGAGGGCAATGAGCAGTTCTTC
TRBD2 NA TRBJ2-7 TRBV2 CASGGLAGPDEQYF TGTGCCAGCGGGGGACTAGCGGGACCCGACGAGCAGTACTTC
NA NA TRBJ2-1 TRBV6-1 CASSPYIDEQFF TGTGCCAGCAGCCCCTACATCGATGAGCAGTTCTTC
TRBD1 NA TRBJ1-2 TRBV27 CASRRQGFHGYTF TGTGCCAGCAGAAGACAGGGCTTTCATGGCTACACCTTC
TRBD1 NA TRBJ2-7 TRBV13 CASQRQGSSYEQYF TGTGCCAGCCAACGACAGGGGAGCTCCTACGAGCAGTACTTC
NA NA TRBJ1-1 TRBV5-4 CASSFGLNTEAFF TGTGCCAGCAGCTTTGGCCTGAACACTGAAGCTTTCTTT
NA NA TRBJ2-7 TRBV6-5 CASSEASEQYF TGTGCCAGCAGTGAAGCCAGTGAGCAGTACTTC
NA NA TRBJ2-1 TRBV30 CAWKGGGRENEQFF TGTGCCTGGAAGGGAGGGGGCCGTGAAAATGAGCAGTTCTTC
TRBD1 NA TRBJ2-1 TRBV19 CASRRDRGYSSYNEQFF TGTGCCAGTAGGAGGGACAGGGGTTACAGCTCCTACAATGAGCAGTTCTTC
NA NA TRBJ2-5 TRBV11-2 CASSLGPGLEETQYF TGTGCCAGCAGCTTAGGTCCAGGCCTAGAAGAGACCCAGTACTTC
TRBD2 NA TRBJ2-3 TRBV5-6 CASSLGASGTSDTQYF TGTGCCAGCAGCTTGGGAGCTAGCGGGACGTCAGATACGCAGTATTTT
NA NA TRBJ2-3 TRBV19 CASSGAGYLSTDTQYF TGTGCCAGTAGTGGGGCGGGGTACCTTAGCACAGATACGCAGTATTTT
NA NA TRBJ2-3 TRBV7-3 CASSLTGGPGDTQYF TGTGCCAGCAGCTTAACCGGTGGACCCGGGGATACGCAGTATTTT
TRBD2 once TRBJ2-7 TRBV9 CASSRGGRAGAEQYF TGTGCCAGCAGCCGCGGGGGGAGGGCCGGAGCCGAGCAGTACTTC
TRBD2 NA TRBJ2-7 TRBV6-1 CASSEAEGLVPEQYF TGTGCCAGCAGTGAAGCGGAAGGACTAGTCCCCGAGCAGTACTTC
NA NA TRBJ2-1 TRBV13 CASSYGQREEQFF TGTGCCAGCAGCTACGGACAACGTGAGGAGCAGTTCTTC
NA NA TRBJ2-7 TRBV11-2 CASSLASFTYEQYF TGTGCCAGCAGCCTTGCTAGCTTTACCTACGAGCAGTACTTC
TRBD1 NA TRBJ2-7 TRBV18 CASSLGTGGRYEQYF TGTGCCAGCTCACTAGGGACAGGGGGGCGCTACGAGCAGTACTTC
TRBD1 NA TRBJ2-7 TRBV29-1 CSVEDRGDRESSYEQYF TGCAGCGTTGAAGACCGGGGGGACAGGGAGAGCTCCTACGAGCAGTACTTC
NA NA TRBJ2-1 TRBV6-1 CASSETGLTYNEQFF TGTGCCAGCAGTGAAACCGGACTAACCTACAATGAGCAGTTCTTC
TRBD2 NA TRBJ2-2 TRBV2 CASSPGLAGVTGELFF TGTGCCAGCAGTCCGGGACTAGCGGGAGTCACCGGGGAGCTGTTTTTT
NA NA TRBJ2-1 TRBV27 CASSLSRLYNEQFF TGTGCCAGCAGTTTATCGAGGCTTTACAATGAGCAGTTCTTC
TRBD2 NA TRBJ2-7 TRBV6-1 CASSAGTTTYEQYF TGTGCCAGCAGTGCGGGGACTACTACCTACGAGCAGTACTTC
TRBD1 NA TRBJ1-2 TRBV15 CATSRLGQGASGYTF TGTGCCACCAGCAGATTGGGACAGGGGGCGAGTGGCTACACCTTC
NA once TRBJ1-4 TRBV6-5 CASSYQQGHREKLFF TGTGCCAGCAGTTACCAACAGGGCCATAGGGAAAAACTGTTTTTT
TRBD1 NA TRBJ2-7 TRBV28 CVSLRTGSSYEQYF TGTGTCAGCCTCAGGACAGGGAGCTCCTACGAGCAGTACTTC
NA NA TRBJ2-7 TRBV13 CASSLGQGYEQYF TGTGCCAGCAGCTTAGGGCAGGGCTACGAGCAGTACTTC
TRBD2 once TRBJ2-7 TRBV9 CASSVTSGIYEQYF TGTGCCAGCAGCGTCACTAGCGGCATCTACGAGCAGTACTTC
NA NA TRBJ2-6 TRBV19 CASSPQGFGANVLTF TGTGCCAGTAGTCCCCAGGGTTTTGGGGCCAACGTCCTGACTTTC
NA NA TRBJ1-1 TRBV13 CASSLAGTEAFF TGTGCCAGCAGCTTAGCCGGGACTGAAGCTTTCTTT
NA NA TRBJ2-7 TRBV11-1 CASSDKRIPSYEQYF TGTGCCAGCAGCGACAAGCGGATACCGTCCTACGAGCAGTACTTC
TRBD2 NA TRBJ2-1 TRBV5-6 CASSFSSGYNEQFF TGTGCCAGCAGTTTTTCTAGCGGATACAATGAGCAGTTCTTC
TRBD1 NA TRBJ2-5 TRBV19 CASSLADRGAARETQYF TGTGCCAGTAGCCTTGCAGACAGGGGGGCGGCCAGGGAGACCCAGTACTTC
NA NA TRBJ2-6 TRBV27 CASSPGANVLTF TGTGCCAGCAGCCCCGGGGCCAACGTCCTGACTTTC